This TCR beta chain was identified in a study of blood T cell repertoires in COVID-19. The CDR3 covers 14 residues. Germline CDR1 SGHRS, CDR2 YFSETQ. V gave up 0 bases and J gave up 3 bases, with 9 bases separating them. Profiled with immunoSEQ multiplex PCR; TCRdb holds only in-frame clones, not every one. The data contain about 20,000 clones, 86% of them singletons. The sequence derives from a man aged 45-60 years with active COVID-19. V is TRBV5-1 and J is TRBJ1-2; D is unresolved. Sequencing was performed on peripheral blood. CDR3 coding DNA: TGCGCCAGCAGCTTGGAGTCAGTTTACTATGGCTACACCTTC. This sequence encodes CASSLESVYYGYTF. The full variable domain, completed using reference TRBV5-1 and TRBJ1-2, is KAGVTQTPRYLIKTRGQQVTLSCSPISGHRSVSWYQQTPGQGLQFLFEYFSETQRNKGNFPGRFSGRQFSNSRSEMNVSTLELGDSALYLCASSLESVYYGYTFGSGTRLTVV.